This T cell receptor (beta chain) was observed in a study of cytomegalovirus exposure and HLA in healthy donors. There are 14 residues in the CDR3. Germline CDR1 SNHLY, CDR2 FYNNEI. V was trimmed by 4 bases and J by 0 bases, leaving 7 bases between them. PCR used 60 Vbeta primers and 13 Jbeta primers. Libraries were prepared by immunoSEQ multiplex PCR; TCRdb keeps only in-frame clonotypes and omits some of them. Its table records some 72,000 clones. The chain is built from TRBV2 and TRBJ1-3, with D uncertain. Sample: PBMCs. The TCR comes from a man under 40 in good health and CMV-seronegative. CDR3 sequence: CASSVGLSGNTIYF. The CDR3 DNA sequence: TGTGCCAGCAGTGTCGGTCTCTCTGGAAACACCATATATTTT. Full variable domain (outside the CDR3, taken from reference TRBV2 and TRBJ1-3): EPEVTQTPSHQVTQMGQEVILRCVPISNHLYFYWYRQILGQKVEFLVSFYNNEISEKSEIFDDQFSVERPDGSNFTLKIRSTKLEDSAMYFCASSVGLSGNTIYFGEGSWLTVV.